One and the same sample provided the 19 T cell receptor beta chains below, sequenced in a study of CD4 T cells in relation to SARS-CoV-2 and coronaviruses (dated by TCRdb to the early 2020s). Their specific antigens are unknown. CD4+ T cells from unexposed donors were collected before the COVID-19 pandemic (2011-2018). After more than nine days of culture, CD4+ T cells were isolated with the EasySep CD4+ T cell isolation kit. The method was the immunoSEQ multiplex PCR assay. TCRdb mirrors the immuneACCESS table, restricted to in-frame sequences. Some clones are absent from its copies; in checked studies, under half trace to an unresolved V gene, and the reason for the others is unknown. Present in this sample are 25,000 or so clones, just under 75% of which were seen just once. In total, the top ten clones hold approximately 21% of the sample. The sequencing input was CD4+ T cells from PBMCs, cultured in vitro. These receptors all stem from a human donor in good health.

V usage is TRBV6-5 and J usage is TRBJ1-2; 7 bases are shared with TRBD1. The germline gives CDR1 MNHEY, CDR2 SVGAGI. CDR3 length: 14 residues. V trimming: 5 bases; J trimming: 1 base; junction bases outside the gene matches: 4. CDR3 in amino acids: CASSLTGVNYGYTF. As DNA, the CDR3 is TGTGCCAGCAGTCTTACAGGGGTTAACTATGGCTACACCTTC.

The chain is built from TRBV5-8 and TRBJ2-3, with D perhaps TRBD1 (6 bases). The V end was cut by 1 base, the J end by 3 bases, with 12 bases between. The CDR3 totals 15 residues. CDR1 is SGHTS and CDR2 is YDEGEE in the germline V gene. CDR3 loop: CASSLTGTGTDTQYF. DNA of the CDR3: TGTGCCAGCAGCTTGACAGGGACCGGAACAGATACGCAGTATTTT.

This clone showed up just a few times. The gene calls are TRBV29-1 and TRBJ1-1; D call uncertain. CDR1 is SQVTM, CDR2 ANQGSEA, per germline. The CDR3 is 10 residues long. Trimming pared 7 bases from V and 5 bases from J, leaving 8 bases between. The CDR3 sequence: CSGTHTEAFF. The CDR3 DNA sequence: TGCAGCGGAACTCATACTGAAGCTTTCTTT.

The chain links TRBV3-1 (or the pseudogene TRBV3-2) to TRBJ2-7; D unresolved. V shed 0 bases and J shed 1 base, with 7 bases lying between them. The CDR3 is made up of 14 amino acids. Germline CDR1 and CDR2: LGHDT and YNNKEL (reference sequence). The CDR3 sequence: CASSQDSGSYEQYF. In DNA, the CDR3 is TGTGCCAGCAGCCAAGACTCTGGTTCCTACGAGCAGTACTTC.

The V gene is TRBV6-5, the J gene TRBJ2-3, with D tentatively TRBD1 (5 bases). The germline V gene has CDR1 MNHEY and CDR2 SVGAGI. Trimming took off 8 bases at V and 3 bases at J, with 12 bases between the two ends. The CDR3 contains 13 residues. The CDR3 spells CASSGDSTDTQYF. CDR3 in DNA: TGTGCCAGCTCCGGAGACAGTACAGATACGCAGTATTTT.

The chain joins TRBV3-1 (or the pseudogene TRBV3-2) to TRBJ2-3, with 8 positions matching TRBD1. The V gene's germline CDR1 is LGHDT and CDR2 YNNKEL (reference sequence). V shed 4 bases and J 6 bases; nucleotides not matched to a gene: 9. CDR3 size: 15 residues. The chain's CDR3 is CASSPGTGLTDTQYF. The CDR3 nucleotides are TGTGCCAGCAGCCCCGGGACAGGCTTGACGGATACGCAGTATTTT.

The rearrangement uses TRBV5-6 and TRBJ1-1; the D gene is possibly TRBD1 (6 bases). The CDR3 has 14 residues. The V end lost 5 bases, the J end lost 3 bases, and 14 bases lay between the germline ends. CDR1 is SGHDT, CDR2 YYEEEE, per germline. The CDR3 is CASRNRVVDTEAFF. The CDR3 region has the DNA TGTGCCAGCAGAAACAGGGTCGTAGACACTGAAGCTTTCTTT.

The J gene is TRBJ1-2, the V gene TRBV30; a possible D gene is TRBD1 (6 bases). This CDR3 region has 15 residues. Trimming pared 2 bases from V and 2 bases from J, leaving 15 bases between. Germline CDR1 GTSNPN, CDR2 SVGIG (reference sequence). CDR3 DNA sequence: TGTGCCTGGAGTCCCACGGGGGGGGCGAACTATGGCTACACCTTC. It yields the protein CAWSPTGGANYGYTF.

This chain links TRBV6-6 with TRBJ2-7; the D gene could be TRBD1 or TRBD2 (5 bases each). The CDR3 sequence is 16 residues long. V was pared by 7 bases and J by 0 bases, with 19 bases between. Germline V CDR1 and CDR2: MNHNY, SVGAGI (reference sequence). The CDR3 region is CASITEGDGHSYEQYF. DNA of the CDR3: TGTGCCAGCATCACCGAAGGGGACGGACACTCCTACGAGCAGTACTTC.

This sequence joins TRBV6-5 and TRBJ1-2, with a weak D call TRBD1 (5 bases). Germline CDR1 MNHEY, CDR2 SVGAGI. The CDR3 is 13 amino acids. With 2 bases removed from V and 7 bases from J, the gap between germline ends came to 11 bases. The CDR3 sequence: CASSYVPGTGYTF. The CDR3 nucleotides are TGTGCCAGCAGTTACGTCCCGGGGACTGGCTACACCTTC.

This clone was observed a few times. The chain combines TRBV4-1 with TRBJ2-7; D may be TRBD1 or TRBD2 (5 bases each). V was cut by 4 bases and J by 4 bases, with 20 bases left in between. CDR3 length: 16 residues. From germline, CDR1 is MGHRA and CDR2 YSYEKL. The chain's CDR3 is CASSPLTGTARYEQYF. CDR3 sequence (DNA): TGCGCCAGCAGCCCCCTAACGGGGACGGCCCGTTACGAGCAGTACTTC.

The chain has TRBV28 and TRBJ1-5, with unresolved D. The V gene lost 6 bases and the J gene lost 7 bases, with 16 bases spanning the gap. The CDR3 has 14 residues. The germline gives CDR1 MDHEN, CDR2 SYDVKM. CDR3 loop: CASSVPRFGQPQHF. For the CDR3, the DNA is TGTGCCAGCAGCGTGCCAAGGTTCGGGCAGCCCCAGCATTTT.

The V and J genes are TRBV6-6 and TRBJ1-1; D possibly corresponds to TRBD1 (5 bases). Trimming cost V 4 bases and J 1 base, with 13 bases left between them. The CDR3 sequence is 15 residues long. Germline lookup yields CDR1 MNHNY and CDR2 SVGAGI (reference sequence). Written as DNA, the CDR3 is TGTGCCAGCAGTTCGATAGGGGCAGGGAACACTGAAGCTTTCTTT. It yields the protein CASSSIGAGNTEAFF.

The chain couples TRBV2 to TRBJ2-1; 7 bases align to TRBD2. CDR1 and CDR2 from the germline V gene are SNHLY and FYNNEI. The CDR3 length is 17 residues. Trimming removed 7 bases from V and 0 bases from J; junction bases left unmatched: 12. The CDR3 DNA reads TGTGCCAGCACTGCCCCCCATGGGAGGGACTCCTACAATGAGCAGTTCTTC. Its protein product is CASTAPHGRDSYNEQFF.

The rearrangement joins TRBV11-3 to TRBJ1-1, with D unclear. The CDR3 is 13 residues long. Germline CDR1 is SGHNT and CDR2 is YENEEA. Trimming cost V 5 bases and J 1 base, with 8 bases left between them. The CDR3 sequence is CASSVERNTEAFF. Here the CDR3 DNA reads TGTGCCAGCAGCGTCGAGAGGAACACTGAAGCTTTCTTT.

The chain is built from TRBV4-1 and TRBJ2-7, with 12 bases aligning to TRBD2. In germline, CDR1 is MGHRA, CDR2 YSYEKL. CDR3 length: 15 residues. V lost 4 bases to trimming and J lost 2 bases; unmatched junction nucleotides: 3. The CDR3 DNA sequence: TGCGCCAGCAGCCTGACTAGCGGGAGCCCCTACGAGCAGTACTTC. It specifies CASSLTSGSPYEQYF.

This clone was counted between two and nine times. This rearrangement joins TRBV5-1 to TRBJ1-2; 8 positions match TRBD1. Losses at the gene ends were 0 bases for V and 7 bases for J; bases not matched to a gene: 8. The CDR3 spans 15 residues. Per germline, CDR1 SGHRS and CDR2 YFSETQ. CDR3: CASSLGSGQVVGYTF. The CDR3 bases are TGCGCCAGCAGCTTGGGGTCGGGACAGGTCGTTGGCTACACCTTC.

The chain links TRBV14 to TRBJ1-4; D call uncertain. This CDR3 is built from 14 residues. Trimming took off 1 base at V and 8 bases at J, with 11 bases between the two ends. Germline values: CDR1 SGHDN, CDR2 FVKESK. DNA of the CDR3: TGTGCCAGCAGCCAAGGGTTATTGCGAGAAAAACTGTTTTTT. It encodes CASSQGLLREKLFF.

In nucleotides, the CDR3 is TGCGCCAGCAGCTTGGGCAGTTTTGTAACCTACGAGCAGTACTTC. Translating it yields CASSLGSFVTYEQYF. The chain joins TRBV5-1 to TRBJ2-7, with no clear D. CDR3 length: 15 amino acids. The V gene's germline CDR1 is SGHRS and CDR2 YFSETQ. Trimming took off 0 bases at V and 2 bases at J, with 12 bases between the two ends.